The T cell receptor beta chain under discussion was sequenced for a study of blood T cells in healthy people across ages. General study findings and limits: Reliance upon unsorted PBMCs precluded definitive naive versus antigen-experienced comparison.

Next came a second PCR, run for 7 to 11 cycles, which used a sample-barcoded 5' primer along with a J-beta primer mix. MiXCR was run by TCRdb on the 5' RACE reads, yielding one entry per CDR3 protein. The sample has about 1.4 million distinct CDR3 sequences; almost 60% are singletons. CDR1 is MGHRA and CDR2 is YSYEKL in the germline V gene. J lost 3 bases, V lost 2 bases, and 2 bases had no gene match. The CDR3 runs to 14 residues. Comment on this clonotype: The antigen remains unidentified.

Sequenced: blood. The receptor was derived from a man aged 18 to 35 in good health. The chain links TRBV4-1 to TRBJ2-5, with 8 bases matching TRBD2. In DNA, the CDR3 is TGCGCCAGCAGCCAACATAGCGGGAAAGAGACCCAGTACTTC. As protein: CASSQHSGKETQYF.